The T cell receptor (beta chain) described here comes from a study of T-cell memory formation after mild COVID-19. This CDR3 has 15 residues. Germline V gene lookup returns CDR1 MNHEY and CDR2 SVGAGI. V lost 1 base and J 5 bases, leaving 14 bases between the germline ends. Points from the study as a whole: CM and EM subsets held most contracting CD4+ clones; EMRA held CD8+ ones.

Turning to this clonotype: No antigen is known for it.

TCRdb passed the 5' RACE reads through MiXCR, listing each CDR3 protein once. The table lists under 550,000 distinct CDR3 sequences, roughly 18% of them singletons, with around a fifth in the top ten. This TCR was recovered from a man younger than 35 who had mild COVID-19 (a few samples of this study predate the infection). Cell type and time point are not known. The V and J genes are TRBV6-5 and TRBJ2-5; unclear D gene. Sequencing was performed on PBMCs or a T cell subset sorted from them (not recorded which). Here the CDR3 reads CASSYLRTPQETQYF. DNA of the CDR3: TGTGCCAGCAGTTACTTGAGGACCCCTCAGGAGACCCAGTACTTC.